A selection of T cell receptor beta chains follows, all from one sample in a study of cytotoxic CD8 clonotypes in ibrutinib-treated CLL. Profiling relied on immunoSEQ multiplex PCR, and the TCRdb table lists in-frame clones only, not all of them. The sample yields 20,000 to 30,000 clones, roughly 69% seen once. The sequenced sample was PBMCs, obtained at disease progression, from a patient treated with ibrutinib. These TCRs come from a human donor with chronic lymphocytic leukemia. CDR3s include the opening cysteine and the closing phenylalanine or tryptophan. The D gene is left open where the match is weak. Rows may omit the clone size; those that give it use once, few, many or a size class.

d_call,v_call,clone_size,j_call,cdr3_aa,cdr3_nt
.,TRBV18,.,TRBJ1-6,CASSAVVGGAGNSPLHF,TGTGCCAGCTCAGCCGTGGTCGGGGGCGCAGGTAATTCACCCCTCCACTTT
.,TRBV29-1,few,TRBJ1-1,CSVRANTEAFF,TGCAGCGTCAGGGCGAACACTGAAGCTTTCTTT
.,TRBV18,few,TRBJ1-6,CASSPPGSHNSPLHF,TGTGCCAGCTCACCACCGGGATCTCATAATTCACCCCTCCACTTT
TRBD2,TRBV4-1,.,TRBJ2-3,CASSIRLAGSSTDTQYF,TGCGCCAGCAGCATTCGACTAGCGGGGTCTAGCACAGATACGCAGTATTTT
.,TRBV10-2,.,TRBJ2-7,CASSDFVSLYEQYF,TGCGCCAGCAGTGATTTTGTCAGCCTCTACGAGCAGTACTTC
TRBD2,TRBV4-3,.,TRBJ2-5,CASSLFTSGGRQTQYF,TGCGCCAGCAGCCTCTTCACTAGCGGGGGGCGGCAGACCCAGTACTTC
.,TRBV9,.,TRBJ1-5,CASSVRSPRDQPQHF,TGTGCCAGCAGCGTACGCAGCCCTCGGGATCAGCCCCAGCATTTT
.,TRBV7-7,.,TRBJ1-4,CASSSGGGPNEKLFF,TGTGCCAGCAGCTCTGGTGGCGGGCCTAATGAAAAACTGTTTTTT
TRBD2,TRBV5-1,few,TRBJ2-3,CASSPTSGGTDTQYF,TGCGCCAGCAGCCCAACTAGCGGGGGCACAGATACGCAGTATTTT
.,TRBV27,few,TRBJ1-5,CASSLGRAGQPQHF,TGTGCCAGCAGTTTGGGAAGGGCGGGTCAGCCCCAGCATTTT
.,TRBV6-5,.,TRBJ1-2,CASSRGGSLNYGYTF,TGTGCCAGCAGTCGCGGAGGGTCCCTAAACTATGGCTACACCTTC
TRBD1,TRBV15,.,TRBJ1-2,CATSRGDRAANYGYTF,TGTGCCACCAGCAGAGGCGACAGGGCCGCTAACTATGGCTACACCTTC
.,TRBV19,few,TRBJ2-5,CASSIYPGETQYF,TGTGCCAGTAGTATCTACCCCGGAGAGACCCAGTACTTC
TRBD2,TRBV7-9,few,TRBJ2-1,CASSPPAGLAGAGEQFF,TGTGCCAGCAGCCCCCCGGCGGGACTAGCGGGGGCTGGTGAGCAGTTCTTC
.,TRBV19,few,TRBJ2-7,CASSRRDGTYEQYF,TGTGCCAGTAGTCGACGGGACGGGACCTACGAGCAGTACTTC
.,TRBV19,few,TRBJ2-2,CASSMWTLGPTGELFF,TGTGCCAGTAGTATGTGGACGCTAGGGCCCACCGGGGAGCTGTTTTTT
.,TRBV6-5,.,TRBJ1-1,CASSPLGGLTEAFF,TGTGCCAGCAGCCCCCTAGGGGGGTTAACTGAAGCTTTCTTT
.,TRBV10-3,.,TRBJ2-7,CACRDGGFSYEQYF,TGTGCCTGTAGGGACGGCGGATTTTCCTACGAGCAGTACTTC
.,TRBV7-9,many,TRBJ2-7,CASSLGGFYEQYF,TGTGCCAGCAGCTTGGGGGGCTTCTACGAGCAGTACTTC
.,TRBV19,.,TRBJ1-2,CASSIVDSYGYTF,TGTGCCAGTAGTATCGTAGATTCCTATGGCTACACCTTC
.,TRBV7-9,few,TRBJ1-6,CASSLGGRGSPLHF,TGTGCCAGCAGCTTAGGCGGGAGGGGATCACCCCTCCACTTT
.,TRBV7-3,.,TRBJ2-1,CASSLSRDLTNEQFF,TGTGCCAGCAGCTTATCCAGGGACCTCACCAATGAGCAGTTCTTC
.,TRBV27,.,TRBJ2-1,CASSLSARGYNEQFF,TGTGCCAGCAGTTTATCGGCCAGGGGCTACAATGAGCAGTTCTTC
.,TRBV29-1,.,TRBJ1-1,CSVGQGNTEAFF,TGCAGCGTTGGGCAGGGGAACACTGAAGCTTTCTTT
TRBD1,TRBV6-5,.,TRBJ1-1,CASSYGAGGTEAFF,TGTGCCAGCAGTTACGGGGCAGGGGGAACTGAAGCTTTCTTT
.,TRBV5-4,.,TRBJ1-1,CASSFANRANTEAFF,TGTGCCAGCAGCTTCGCGAACAGGGCGAACACTGAAGCTTTCTTT
TRBD1,TRBV6-5,few,TRBJ2-5,CASSFGTGGAKTQYF,TGTGCCAGCAGTTTCGGGACAGGGGGCGCAAAGACCCAGTACTTC
.,TRBV29-1,few,TRBJ2-5,CSVEAQGLETQYF,TGCAGCGTTGAAGCCCAGGGGCTCGAGACCCAGTACTTC
.,TRBV6-5,once,TRBJ1-4,CASRGANEKLFF,TGTGCCAGCAGGGGGGCTAATGAAAAACTGTTTTTT
TRBD1,TRBV5-1,.,TRBJ2-5,CASSPDRGQRPQETQYF,TGCGCCAGCAGCCCTGACAGGGGCCAACGACCGCAAGAGACCCAGTACTTC
.,TRBV9,.,TRBJ1-4,CASSSHPVALREKLFF,TGTGCCAGCAGCTCACACCCCGTGGCACTAAGGGAAAAACTGTTTTTT
.,TRBV5-5,.,TRBJ2-4,CASSSRAPIEGIQYF,TGTGCCAGCAGCTCCAGGGCTCCCATAGAGGGCATTCAGTACTTC
.,TRBV27,.,TRBJ1-1,CASSLTRGSEAFF,TGTGCCAGCAGTTTAACCCGGGGGTCTGAAGCTTTCTTT
.,TRBV7-9,.,TRBJ1-2,CASSPPTIPGYGYTF,TGTGCCAGCAGCCCACCGACGATCCCGGGGTATGGCTACACCTTC
.,TRBV4-1,.,TRBJ1-6,CASNPSREPGSPLHF,TGCGCCAGCAACCCCAGTAGGGAACCAGGTTCACCCCTCCACTTT
TRBD2,TRBV9,.,TRBJ2-5,CASSTRWSGGTQETQYF,TGTGCCAGCAGCACCCGGTGGAGCGGGGGGACCCAAGAGACCCAGTACTTC
.,TRBV6-5,.,TRBJ1-2,CASIRGTGQFYGYTF,TGTGCCAGCATTAGGGGAACTGGGCAGTTCTATGGCTACACCTTC
.,TRBV20-1,.,TRBJ2-7,CSASLGYEQYF,TGCAGTGCTAGTTTGGGGTACGAGCAGTACTTC
TRBD1,TRBV27,.,TRBJ1-1,CASSNRGSGNTEAFF,TGTGCCAGCAGTAACAGGGGCTCGGGGAACACTGAAGCTTTCTTT
.,TRBV5-6,.,TRBJ2-7,CASSLGGSTYEQYF,TGTGCCAGCAGCTTGGGCGGTAGTACCTACGAGCAGTACTTC
TRBD2,TRBV4-2,.,TRBJ2-5,CASSPLGLAGYQETQYF,TGTGCCAGCAGCCCATTGGGACTAGCGGGTTACCAAGAGACCCAGTACTTC